This TCR beta chain was obtained from a study of blood T cell repertoires in COVID-19. With 6 bases clipped from V and 6 bases from J, the junction kept 11 bases outside the gene matches. The CDR3 consists of 16 residues. In germline, CDR1 is LNHDA, CDR2 SQIVND (reference sequence). Produced via immunoSEQ multiplex PCR; TCRdb's table is partial and in-frame only. Of about 310,000 clones listed, 90% are singletons. Sequencing was done on a sample of peripheral blood. This clonotype was obtained from a woman in her forties with COVID-19, enrolled during active disease. V usage is TRBV19 and J usage is TRBJ1-5, with TRBD1 matching over 10 bases. CDR3 amino acids: CASRVQTGGRSQPQHF. The DNA of the CDR3 is TGTGCCAGTAGGGTCCAGACAGGGGGCAGAAGTCAGCCCCAGCATTTT.